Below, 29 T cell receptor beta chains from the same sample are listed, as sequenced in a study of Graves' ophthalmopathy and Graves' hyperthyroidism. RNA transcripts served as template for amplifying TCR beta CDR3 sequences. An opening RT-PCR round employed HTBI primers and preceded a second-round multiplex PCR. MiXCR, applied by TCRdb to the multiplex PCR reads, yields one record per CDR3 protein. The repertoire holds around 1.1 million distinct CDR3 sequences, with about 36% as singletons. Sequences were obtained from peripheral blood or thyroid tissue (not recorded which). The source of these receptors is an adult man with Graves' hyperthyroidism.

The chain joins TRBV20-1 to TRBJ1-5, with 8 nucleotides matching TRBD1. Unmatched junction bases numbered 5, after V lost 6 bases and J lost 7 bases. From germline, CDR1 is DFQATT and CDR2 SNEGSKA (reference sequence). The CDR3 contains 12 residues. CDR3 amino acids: CSARGQVQPQHF. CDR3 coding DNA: TGCAGTGCCAGGGGACAGGTCCAGCCCCAGCATTTT.

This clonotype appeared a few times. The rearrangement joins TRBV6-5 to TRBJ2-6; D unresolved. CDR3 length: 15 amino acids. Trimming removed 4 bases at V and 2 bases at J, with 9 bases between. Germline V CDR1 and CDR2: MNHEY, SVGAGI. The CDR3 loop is CASSSKFTGANVLTF. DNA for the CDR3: TGTGCCAGCAGTTCGAAATTTACTGGGGCCAACGTCCTGACTTTC.

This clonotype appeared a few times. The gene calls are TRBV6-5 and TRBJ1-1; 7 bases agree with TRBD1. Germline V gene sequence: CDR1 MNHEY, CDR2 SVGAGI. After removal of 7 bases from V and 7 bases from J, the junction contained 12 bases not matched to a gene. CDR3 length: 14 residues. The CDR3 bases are TGTGCCAGCACCAAAACAGGGGCTAGGGTTGAAGCTTTCTTT. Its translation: CASTKTGARVEAFF.

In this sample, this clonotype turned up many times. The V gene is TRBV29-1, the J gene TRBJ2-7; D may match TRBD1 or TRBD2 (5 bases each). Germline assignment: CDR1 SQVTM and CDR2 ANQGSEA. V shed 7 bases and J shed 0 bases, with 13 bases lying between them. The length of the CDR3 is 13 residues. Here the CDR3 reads CSAEGRDSYEQYF. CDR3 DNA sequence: TGCAGCGCCGAGGGCAGGGACTCCTACGAGCAGTACTTC.

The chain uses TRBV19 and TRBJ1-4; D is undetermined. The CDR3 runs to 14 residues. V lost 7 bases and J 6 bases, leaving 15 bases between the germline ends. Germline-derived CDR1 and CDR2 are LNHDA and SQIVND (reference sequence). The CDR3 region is CASIFGRLDEKLFF. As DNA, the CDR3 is TGTGCCAGTATATTTGGGCGGCTGGATGAAAAACTGTTTTTT.

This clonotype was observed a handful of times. DNA for the CDR3: TGTGCCTGGAGTGTACCTCGACGGCCCTATGGCTACACCTTC. This codes for CAWSVPRRPYGYTF. The chain carries TRBV30 and TRBJ1-2; D remains unclear. Trimming stripped 0 bases from V and 4 bases from J, with 12 bases between. CDR3 length equals 14 residues. From germline, CDR1 is GTSNPN and CDR2 SVGIG (reference sequence). Full variable domain (outside the CDR3, taken from reference TRBV30 and TRBJ1-2): SQTIHQWPATLVQPVGSPLSLECTVEGTSNPNLYWYRQAAGRGLQLLFYSVGIGQISSEVPQNLSASRPQDRQFILSSKKLLLSDSGFYLCAWSVPRRPYGYTFGSGTRLTVV.

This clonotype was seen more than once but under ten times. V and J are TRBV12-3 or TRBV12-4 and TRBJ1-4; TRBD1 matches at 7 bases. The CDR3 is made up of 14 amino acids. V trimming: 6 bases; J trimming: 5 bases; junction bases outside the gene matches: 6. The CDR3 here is CASSTGQTNEKLFF. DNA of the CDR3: TGTGCCAGCAGCACGGGACAGACCAATGAAAAACTGTTTTTT.

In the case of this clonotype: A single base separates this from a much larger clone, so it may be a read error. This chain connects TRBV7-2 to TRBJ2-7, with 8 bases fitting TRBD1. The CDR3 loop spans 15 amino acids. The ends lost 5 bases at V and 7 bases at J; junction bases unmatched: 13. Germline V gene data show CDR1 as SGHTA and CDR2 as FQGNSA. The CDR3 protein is CASSPPPDRVGEQYF. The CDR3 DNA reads TGTGCCAGCAGCCCACCTCCGGACAGGGTGGGGGAGCAGTACTTC.

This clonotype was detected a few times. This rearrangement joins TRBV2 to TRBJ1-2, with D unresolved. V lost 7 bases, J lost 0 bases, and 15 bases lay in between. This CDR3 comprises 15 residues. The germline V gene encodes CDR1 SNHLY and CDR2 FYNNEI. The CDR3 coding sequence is TGTGCCAGCACTTTCTTGCGGGGTTCTAACTATGGCTACACCTTC. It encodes CASTFLRGSNYGYTF.

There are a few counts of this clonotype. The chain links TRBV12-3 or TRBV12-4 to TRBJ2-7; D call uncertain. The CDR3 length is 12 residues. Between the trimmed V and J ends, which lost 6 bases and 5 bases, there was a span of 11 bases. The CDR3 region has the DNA TGTGCCAGCAGCCCCCAAGAGAACGAGCAGTACTTC. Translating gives CASSPQENEQYF.

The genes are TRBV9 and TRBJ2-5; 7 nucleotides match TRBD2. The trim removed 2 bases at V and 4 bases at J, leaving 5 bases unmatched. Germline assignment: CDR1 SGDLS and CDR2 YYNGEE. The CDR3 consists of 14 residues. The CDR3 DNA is TGTGCCAGCAGCGTGGAGACGGGAGGAGAGACCCAGTACTTC. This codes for CASSVETGGETQYF.

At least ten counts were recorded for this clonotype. The CDR3 DNA reads TGTGCCAGTAGTATAGCTCGCGGGAGTTTCACCGGGGAGCTGTTTTTT. This codes for CASSIARGSFTGELFF. The chain recombines TRBV19 with TRBJ2-2; 7 nucleotides match TRBD2. Germline V lookup: CDR1 LNHDA, CDR2 SQIVND (reference sequence). The CDR3 has 16 amino acids. V lost 1 base, J lost 4 bases, and 6 bases stayed unmatched.

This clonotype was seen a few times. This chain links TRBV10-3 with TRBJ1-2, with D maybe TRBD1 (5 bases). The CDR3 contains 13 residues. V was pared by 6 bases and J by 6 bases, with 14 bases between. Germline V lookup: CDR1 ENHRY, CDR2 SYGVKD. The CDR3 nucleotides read TGTGCCATCAGGGGACCAGGGAGGAATGGCTACACCTTC. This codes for CAIRGPGRNGYTF.

The CDR3 spells CSFTGAPSYEQYF. The DNA for the CDR3 is TGCAGCTTTACCGGGGCACCCTCCTACGAGCAGTACTTC. V and J are TRBV29-1 and TRBJ2-7; D tentatively fits TRBD1 or TRBD2 (5 bases each). V lost 8 bases and J 0 bases, leaving 14 bases between the germline ends. The germline V gene has CDR1 SQVTM and CDR2 ANQGSEA. The CDR3 runs 13 residues.

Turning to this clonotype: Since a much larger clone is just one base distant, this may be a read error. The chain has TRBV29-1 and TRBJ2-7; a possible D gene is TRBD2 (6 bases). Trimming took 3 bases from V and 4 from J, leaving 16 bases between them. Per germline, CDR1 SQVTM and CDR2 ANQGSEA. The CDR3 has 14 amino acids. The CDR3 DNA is TGCAGCGTTGATGGAGGGGCACCCCCTTACGAGCAGTACTTC. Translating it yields CSVDGGAPPYEQYF.

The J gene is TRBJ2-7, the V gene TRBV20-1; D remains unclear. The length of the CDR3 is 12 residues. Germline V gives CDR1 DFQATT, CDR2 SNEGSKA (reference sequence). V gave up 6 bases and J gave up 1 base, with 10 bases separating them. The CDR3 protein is CSARSWSYEQYF. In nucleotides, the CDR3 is TGCAGTGCGAGGTCTTGGTCCTACGAGCAGTACTTC.

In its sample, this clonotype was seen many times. This CDR3 is CASRRGGDSPLHF. The CDR3 coding sequence is TGTGCCAGCAGGAGGGGGGGCGACTCACCCCTCCACTTT. The chain employs TRBV6-1 and TRBJ1-6, with a possible D match to TRBD1 (6 bases). Trimming removed 6 bases at V and 10 bases at J, with 13 bases between. This CDR3 spans 13 amino acids. The germline CDR1 and CDR2 sequences are MNHNS and SASEGT.

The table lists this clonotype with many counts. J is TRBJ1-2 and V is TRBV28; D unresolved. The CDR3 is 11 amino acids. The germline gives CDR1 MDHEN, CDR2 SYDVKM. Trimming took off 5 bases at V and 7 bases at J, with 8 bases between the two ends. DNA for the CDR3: TGTGCCAGCAGTCCTGCCGGTGGCTACACCTTC. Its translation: CASSPAGGYTF.

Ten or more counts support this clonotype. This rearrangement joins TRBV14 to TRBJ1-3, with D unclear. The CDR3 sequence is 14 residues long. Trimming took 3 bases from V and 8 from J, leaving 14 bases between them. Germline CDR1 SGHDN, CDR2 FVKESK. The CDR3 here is CASSHELSPDTIYF. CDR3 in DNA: TGTGCCAGCAGCCACGAGCTTAGCCCGGACACCATATATTTT.

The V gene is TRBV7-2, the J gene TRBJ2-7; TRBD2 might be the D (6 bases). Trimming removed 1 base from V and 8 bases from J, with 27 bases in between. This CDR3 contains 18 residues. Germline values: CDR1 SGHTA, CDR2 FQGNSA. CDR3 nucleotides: TGTGCCAGCAGCTTAGGCCACGGGAGCTCCTCGCAGGGAAGTCAGCAGTACTTC. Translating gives CASSLGHGSSSQGSQQYF.

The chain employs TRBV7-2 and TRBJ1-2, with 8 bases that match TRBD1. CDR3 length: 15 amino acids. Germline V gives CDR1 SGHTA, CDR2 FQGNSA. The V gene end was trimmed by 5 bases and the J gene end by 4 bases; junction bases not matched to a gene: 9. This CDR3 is CASSLGQGVPYGYTF. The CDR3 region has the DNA TGTGCCAGCAGCCTCGGACAGGGAGTCCCCTATGGCTACACCTTC.

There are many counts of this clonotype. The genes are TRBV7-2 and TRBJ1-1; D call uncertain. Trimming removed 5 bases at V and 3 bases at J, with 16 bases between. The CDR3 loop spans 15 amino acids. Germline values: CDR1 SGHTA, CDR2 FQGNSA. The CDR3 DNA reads TGTGCCAGCAGCATACAAGGGCGCGGCTACACTGAAGCTTTCTTT. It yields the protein CASSIQGRGYTEAFF.

The CDR3 loop is CASSHGDIGTGELFF. The CDR3 DNA reads TGTGCCAGTAGTCACGGGGACATCGGCACCGGGGAGCTGTTTTTT. The rearrangement uses TRBV19 and TRBJ2-2; D might be TRBD1 (6 bases). The CDR3 is 15 amino acids. Trimming shortened V by 5 bases and J by 4 bases, and 14 bases separated the two germline ends. In germline, CDR1 is LNHDA, CDR2 SQIVND (reference sequence).

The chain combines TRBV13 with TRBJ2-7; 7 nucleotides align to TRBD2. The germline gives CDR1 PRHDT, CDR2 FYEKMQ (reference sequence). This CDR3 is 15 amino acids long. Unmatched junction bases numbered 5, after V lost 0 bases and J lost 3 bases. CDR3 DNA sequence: TGTGCCAGCAGCTTAGGGCGGGAGAATCTCTACGAGCAGTACTTC. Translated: CASSLGRENLYEQYF.

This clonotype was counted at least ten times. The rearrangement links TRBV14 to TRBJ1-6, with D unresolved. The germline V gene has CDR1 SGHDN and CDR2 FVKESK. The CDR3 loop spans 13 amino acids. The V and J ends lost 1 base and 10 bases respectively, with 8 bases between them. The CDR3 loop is CASSQVGKSPLHF. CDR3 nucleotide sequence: TGTGCCAGCAGCCAAGTAGGGAAATCACCCCTCCACTTT.

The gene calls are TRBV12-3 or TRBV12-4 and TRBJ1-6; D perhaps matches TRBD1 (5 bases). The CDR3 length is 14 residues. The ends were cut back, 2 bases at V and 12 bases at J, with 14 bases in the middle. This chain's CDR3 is CASSLWQGGGPLHF. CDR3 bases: TGTGCCAGCAGTTTATGGCAGGGTGGTGGACCCCTCCACTTT.

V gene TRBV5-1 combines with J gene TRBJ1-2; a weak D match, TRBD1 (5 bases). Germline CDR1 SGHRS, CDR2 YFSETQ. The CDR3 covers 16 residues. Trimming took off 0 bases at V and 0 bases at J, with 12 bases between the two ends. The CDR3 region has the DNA TGCGCCAGCAGCTTGGGACAGACCGCAACTAACTATGGCTACACCTTC. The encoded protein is CASSLGQTATNYGYTF. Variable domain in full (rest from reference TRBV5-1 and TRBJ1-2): KAGVTQTPRYLIKTRGQQVTLSCSPISGHRSVSWYQQTPGQGLQFLFEYFSETQRNKGNFPGRFSGRQFSNSRSEMNVSTLELGDSALYLCASSLGQTATNYGYTFGSGTRLTVV.

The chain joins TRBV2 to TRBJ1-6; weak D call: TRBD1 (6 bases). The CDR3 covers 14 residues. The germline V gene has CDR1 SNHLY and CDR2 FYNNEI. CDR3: CAARGANYNSPLHF. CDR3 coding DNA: TGTGCTGCGCGGGGGGCGAACTATAATTCACCCCTCCACTTT.

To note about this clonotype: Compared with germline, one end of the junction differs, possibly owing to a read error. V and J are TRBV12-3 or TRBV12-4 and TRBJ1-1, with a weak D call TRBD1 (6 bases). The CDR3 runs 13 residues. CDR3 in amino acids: CASSERRGTGAFF. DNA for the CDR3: TGTGCCAGCAGCGAACGAAGGGGGACTGGAGCTTTCTTT.